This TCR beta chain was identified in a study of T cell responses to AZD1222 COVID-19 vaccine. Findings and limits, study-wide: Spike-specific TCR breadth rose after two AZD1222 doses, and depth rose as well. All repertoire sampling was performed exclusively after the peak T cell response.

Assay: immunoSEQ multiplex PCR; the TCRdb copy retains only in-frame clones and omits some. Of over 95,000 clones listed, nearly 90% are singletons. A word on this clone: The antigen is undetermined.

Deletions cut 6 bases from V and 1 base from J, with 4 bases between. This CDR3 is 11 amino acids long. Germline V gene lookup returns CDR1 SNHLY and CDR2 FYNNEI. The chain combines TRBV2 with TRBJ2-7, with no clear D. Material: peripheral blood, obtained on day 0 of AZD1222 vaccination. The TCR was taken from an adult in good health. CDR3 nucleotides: TGTGCCAGCAGACTATCCTACGAGCAGTACTTC. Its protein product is CASRLSYEQYF.